This T cell receptor (beta chain) derives from a study of cytomegalovirus exposure and HLA in healthy donors. Germline assignment: CDR1 SGDLS and CDR2 YYNGEE. This CDR3 contains 17 residues. V gave up 4 bases and J gave up 3 bases; unmatched junction bases: 11. Comment on this clone: Its antigen is unknown.

Whole-study findings and limits: TCR beta sequences reportedly predicted most subjects' HLA-A and HLA-B alleles accurately.

Use of 60 Vbeta and 13 Jbeta primers characterized the PCR. Clones were read by immunoSEQ multiplex PCR, and TCRdb kept only the in-frame ones, dropping some. Among fewer than 60,000 clones listed, 70% to 85% were seen once. The source is a man aged 50-59 years in good health and CMV-seronegative. The sequencing input was PBMCs. J is TRBJ2-3 and V is TRBV9; 10 bases map to TRBD2. The CDR3 here is CASSLTGTSVGTDTQYF. The CDR3 region has the DNA TGTGCCAGCAGCCTTACAGGGACTAGCGTTGGAACAGATACGCAGTATTTT.